Shown below are 31 T cell receptor beta chains from a single sample sequenced in a study of vaccination and CD4 T cells after COVID-19. This sample's treatment: approximately nine-day PBMC culture with coronavirus spike peptide pools or control peptides (ViraFEST assay). The Oncomine TCR Beta short-read assay generated sequence data from the DNA of cultured CD4+ T cells. TCRdb ran MiXCR on the PCR reads and lists one entry per CDR3 protein. The data contain over 9,500 distinct CDR3 sequences, about 75% of them singletons. These receptors have no known antigen. The sequencing input was CD4+ T cells from blood, cultured in vitro. These TCRs come from a human donor who had recovered from COVID-19.

There are a few counts of this clonotype. The chain uses TRBV12-3 or TRBV12-4 and TRBJ2-3, with D maybe TRBD1 (5 bases). Trimming took off 3 bases at V and 4 bases at J, with 8 bases between the two ends. This CDR3 has 13 amino acids. The CDR3, as DNA: TGTGCCAGCAGTTTCGGCAGGGCAGATACGCAGTATTTT. Protein: CASSFGRADTQYF.

The genes are TRBV20-1 and TRBJ1-5; D might be TRBD1 (5 bases). CDR1 is DFQATT and CDR2 is SNEGSKA in the germline V gene (reference sequence). This CDR3 spans 14 amino acids. Between the trimmed V and J ends, which lost 5 bases and 2 bases, there was a span of 13 bases. CDR3 coding DNA: TGCAGTGCTCCCCCAGGGATGGGCAATCAGCCCCAGCATTTT. The encoded protein is CSAPPGMGNQPQHF.

In its sample, this clonotype ranks as large. The V call is TRBV14, the J call TRBJ1-2; 10 bases agree with TRBD1. CDR3 length: 14 amino acids. The germline CDR1 and CDR2 sequences are SGHDN and FVKESK. The trim removed 4 bases at V and 7 bases at J, leaving 6 bases unmatched. CDR3 sequence (DNA): TGTGCCAGCAGCCCGGGACAGGGGTCTTTTGGCTACACCTTC. Translated, it gives CASSPGQGSFGYTF.

The chain links TRBV6-4 to TRBJ1-1; D is perhaps TRBD1 (6 bases). Germline assignment: CDR1 MRHNA and CDR2 SNTAGT. This CDR3 contains 14 residues. The V end was cut by 5 bases, the J end by 1 base, with 11 bases between. CDR3 nucleotide sequence: TGTGCCAGCAGTCCCTCGGGGGCGAACACTGAAGCTTTCTTT. Its translation is CASSPSGANTEAFF.

The chain carries TRBV20-1 and TRBJ2-3; the D is unclear. Germline loops: CDR1 DFQATT, CDR2 SNEGSKA (reference sequence). The CDR3 runs to 12 residues. The CDR3 spells CSVQDGTDTQYF. The CDR3 DNA reads TGCAGCGTGCAAGACGGGACAGATACGCAGTATTTT.

The chain employs TRBV6-1 and TRBJ2-5, with 9 nucleotides matching TRBD2. Looked up from germline, CDR1 is MNHNS and CDR2 is SASEGT. V was pared by 6 bases and J by 2 bases, with 1 base of the junction left unmatched. This CDR3 has 13 residues. The CDR3 DNA reads as TGTGCCAGCAGAACTAGCGGGCAAGAGACCCAGTACTTC. Residues: CASRTSGQETQYF.

The chain employs TRBV27 and TRBJ2-7; no firm D call. V lost 4 bases, J lost 7 bases, and 23 bases lay in between. This CDR3 comprises 16 residues. Germline lookup yields CDR1 MNHEY and CDR2 SMNVEV (reference sequence). CDR3 in DNA: TGTGCCAGCAGTTCCGGGTGGGGTCAGGCTCCTCGAGAGCAGTACTTC. The encoded protein is CASSSGWGQAPREQYF.

The table lists this clonotype with a few counts. The chain recombines TRBV7-9 with TRBJ1-5, with D tentatively TRBD1 (6 bases). Germline values: CDR1 SEHNR, CDR2 FQNEAQ (reference sequence). The V end was cut by 5 bases, the J end by 0 bases, with 17 bases between. This CDR3 spans 17 amino acids. Written as DNA, the CDR3 is TGTGCCAGCAGCCTGTCGACAGGCGATTATAGCAATCAGCCCCAGCATTTT. It is translated as CASSLSTGDYSNQPQHF.

The chain's CDR3 is CSARAWGGRETQYF. In nucleotides, the CDR3 is TGCAGTGCTAGAGCCTGGGGGGGGAGGGAGACCCAGTACTTC. The gene calls are TRBV20-1 and TRBJ2-5; 7 nucleotides line up with TRBD2. Germline V gene lookup returns CDR1 DFQATT and CDR2 SNEGSKA (reference sequence). The CDR3 is 14 residues long. The V gene end was trimmed by 1 base and the J gene end by 5 bases; junction bases not matched to a gene: 7.

The J gene is TRBJ1-5, the V gene TRBV6-5; D might be TRBD1 (5 bases). The V end was cut by 2 bases, the J end by 1 base, with 18 bases between. The germline V gene encodes CDR1 MNHEY and CDR2 SVGAGI. This CDR3 is built from 18 residues. CDR3 DNA: TGTGCCAGCAGTTACCCACCTGTAGGGCAGGGAAGCAATCAGCCCCAGCATTTT. Encoded protein: CASSYPPVGQGSNQPQHF.

This clonotype was found a few times. The J gene is TRBJ1-1, the V gene TRBV7-6, with D perhaps matching TRBD1 (5 bases). Deletions cut 1 base from V and 1 base from J, with 7 bases between. This CDR3 has 14 amino acids. The V gene's germline CDR1 is SGHVS and CDR2 FNYEAQ. In DNA form, the CDR3 reads TGTGCCAGCAGCTTAGGACAGAAGAACACTGAAGCTTTCTTT. The encoded protein is CASSLGQKNTEAFF.

This clonotype was picked up one time. This chain links TRBV12-3 or TRBV12-4 with TRBJ2-2; 8 bases agree with TRBD2. Trimming at V came to 6 bases and at J to 3 bases, leaving 9 bases not matched to a gene. The CDR3 has 16 amino acids. The CDR3 DNA reads TGTGCCAGCAGACGTAGCGGGGAAGCCTACACCGGGGAGCTGTTTTTT. It yields the protein CASRRSGEAYTGELFF.

V usage is TRBV19 and J usage is TRBJ1-5, with 8 bases identical to TRBD1. The CDR3 sequence is 15 residues long. Germline trimming cut 8 bases from V and 0 bases from J; bases unmatched to any gene: 6. Germline values: CDR1 LNHDA, CDR2 SQIVND (reference sequence). As DNA, the CDR3 is TGTGCCAGTTCACAGGGGGTTGATAGCAATCAGCCCCAGCATTTT. It yields the protein CASSQGVDSNQPQHF.

The V gene is TRBV5-6, the J gene TRBJ1-2; TRBD1 might be the D (5 bases). The V end was cut by 4 bases, the J end by 1 base, with 11 bases between. This CDR3 has 14 residues. Germline V CDR1 and CDR2: SGHDT, YYEEEE. DNA for the CDR3: TGTGCCAGCAGCGTCCCACAGGATAACTATGGCTACACCTTC. It codes for CASSVPQDNYGYTF. Full variable domain (outside the CDR3, taken from reference TRBV5-6 and TRBJ1-2): DAGVTQSPTHLIKTRGQQVTLRCSPKSGHDTVSWYQQALGQGPQFIFQYYEEEERQRGNFPDRFSGHQFPNYSSELNVNALLLGDSALYLCASSVPQDNYGYTFGSGTRLTVV.

The genes are TRBV18 and TRBJ1-2; TRBD1 aligns across 8 bases. Germline V lookup: CDR1 KGHSH, CDR2 LQKENI. V shed 3 bases, J shed 4 bases, and the junction held 4 bases outside the gene matches. The CDR3 has 14 amino acids. The CDR3: CASSPSTGAYGYTF. The CDR3 DNA is TGTGCCAGCTCACCGTCGACAGGGGCCTATGGCTACACCTTC.

This sequence joins TRBV2 and TRBJ1-2; 9 bases are shared with TRBD1. Germline loops: CDR1 SNHLY, CDR2 FYNNEI. This CDR3 has 12 residues. V lost 9 bases to trimming and J lost 6 bases; unmatched junction nucleotides: 5. In DNA, the CDR3 is TGTGCCAGGACAGGGGGGCGGCATGGCTACACCTTC. Its translation is CARTGGRHGYTF.

The chain has TRBV28 and TRBJ2-1; 12 nucleotides line up with TRBD1. The CDR3 has 15 amino acids. After removal of 7 bases from V and 6 bases from J, the junction contained 7 bases not matched to a gene. Germline CDR1 reads MDHEN; CDR2 reads SYDVKM. CDR3 DNA: TGTGCCAGCAATTTGCCGGGACAGGGGGCCAATGAGCAGTTCTTC. Amino acids: CASNLPGQGANEQFF.

The rearrangement uses TRBV6-5 and TRBJ1-1, with D unresolved. Deletions cut 2 bases from V and 1 base from J, with 5 bases between. CDR1 is MNHEY, CDR2 SVGAGI, per germline. The CDR3 extends over 13 amino acids. The DNA of the CDR3 is TGTGCCAGCAGTTACAAGTGGAACACTGAAGCTTTCTTT. It yields the protein CASSYKWNTEAFF.

This clonotype was observed a handful of times. The rearrangement links TRBV5-1 to TRBJ2-1, with a possible D match to TRBD1 (5 bases). Germline values: CDR1 SGHRS, CDR2 YFSETQ. The CDR3 runs 14 residues. V lost 1 base, J lost 3 bases, and 8 bases lay in between. The CDR3 nucleotides read TGCGCCAGCAGCTTGATGGGGCTCTACAATGAGCAGTTCTTC. Protein: CASSLMGLYNEQFF. The variable domain in full, completed from reference TRBV5-1 and TRBJ2-1, reads KAGVTQTPRYLIKTRGQQVTLSCSPISGHRSVSWYQQTPGQGLQFLFEYFSETQRNKGNFPGRFSGRQFSNSRSEMNVSTLELGDSALYLCASSLMGLYNEQFFGPGTRLTVL.

The chain combines TRBV10-1 with TRBJ2-5; 7 nucleotides align to TRBD1. V was pared by 0 bases and J by 2 bases, with 6 bases of the junction left unmatched. The CDR3 spans 16 residues. Germline CDR1 WNHNN, CDR2 SYGVQD (reference sequence). CDR3 protein: CASSESGTVFQETQYF. The DNA for the CDR3 is TGCGCCAGCAGTGAGTCCGGGACAGTCTTTCAAGAGACCCAGTACTTC.

The chain uses TRBV5-1 and TRBJ1-2; TRBD1 might be the D (5 bases). V was trimmed by 4 bases and J by 8 bases, leaving 9 bases between them. The germline CDR1 and CDR2 sequences are SGHRS and YFSETQ. This CDR3 region has 11 residues. The CDR3 protein is CASSGARGYTF. For the CDR3, the DNA is TGCGCCAGCAGCGGGGCGCGGGGCTACACCTTC.

The chain recombines TRBV6-2 or TRBV6-3 with TRBJ2-3; TRBD2 matches 12 bases. The CDR3 sequence is 16 residues long. The germline V gene encodes CDR1 MNHEY and CDR2 SVGEGT. With V trimmed by 9 bases and J by 5 bases, 12 bases remained unmatched. The CDR3 loop reads CASTPSGGAVLDTQYF. In DNA, the CDR3 is TGTGCCAGTACGCCTAGCGGGGGGGCCGTGTTAGATACGCAGTATTTT.

The chain has TRBV12-3 or TRBV12-4 and TRBJ1-5; 10 nucleotides align to TRBD1. CDR3 length: 15 residues. Losses at the gene ends were 7 bases for V and 8 bases for J; bases not matched to a gene: 11. Written as DNA, the CDR3 is TGTGCCAGCAACCCGACAGGGGGCGCTTTGAAGCCCCAGCATTTT. Translating gives CASNPTGGALKPQHF.

The chain is built from TRBV5-1 and TRBJ1-3; D is possibly TRBD1 (5 bases). Germline CDR1 and CDR2: SGHRS and YFSETQ. Trimming removed 3 bases from V and 2 bases from J, with 15 bases in between. This CDR3 region has 16 residues. The CDR3, as DNA: TGCGCCAGCAGCTCCCGGGACGCCTTCGCTGGAAACACCATATATTTT. Its protein product is CASSSRDAFAGNTIYF. Together with reference TRBV5-1 and TRBJ1-3, the CDR3 gives the full variable domain: KAGVTQTPRYLIKTRGQQVTLSCSPISGHRSVSWYQQTPGQGLQFLFEYFSETQRNKGNFPGRFSGRQFSNSRSEMNVSTLELGDSALYLCASSSRDAFAGNTIYFGEGSWLTVV.

The genes are TRBV20-1 and TRBJ1-2, with TRBD1 identical over 9 bases. Trimming cost V 3 bases and J 6 bases; bases outside gene matches: 5. Germline CDR1 reads DFQATT; CDR2 reads SNEGSKA (reference sequence). The CDR3 has 13 residues. The DNA of the CDR3 is TGCAGTGCTAGCCCAGGGACAGGGAATGGCTACACCTTC. Its protein is CSASPGTGNGYTF.

The chain recombines TRBV19 with TRBJ1-5, with D unresolved. The germline CDR1 and CDR2 sequences are LNHDA and SQIVND (reference sequence). V gave up 1 base and J gave up 1 base, with 5 bases separating them. The CDR3 contains 14 residues. The CDR3 loop is CASSIGRSNQPQHF. CDR3 bases: TGTGCCAGTAGTATAGGCAGGAGCAATCAGCCCCAGCATTTT.

V is TRBV5-1 and J is TRBJ1-3; tentative D call: TRBD1 (5 bases). Germline assignment: CDR1 SGHRS and CDR2 YFSETQ. CDR3 length: 17 residues. The ends were cut back, 0 bases at V and 2 bases at J, with 15 bases in the middle. The CDR3 DNA follows: TGCGCCAGCAGCTTGGATTCCCAGGGTAGCACTGGAAACACCATATATTTT. Translated: CASSLDSQGSTGNTIYF.

This rearrangement joins TRBV6-5 to TRBJ1-1, with D possibly matching TRBD1 (5 bases). This CDR3 is built from 13 residues. Germline assignment: CDR1 MNHEY and CDR2 SVGAGI. The V gene lost 0 bases and the J gene lost 11 bases, with 13 bases spanning the gap. This chain's CDR3 is CASSYSSRALAFF. In DNA, the CDR3 is TGTGCCAGCAGTTACTCGTCCAGGGCACTGGCTTTCTTT.

This clonotype was picked up one time. The chain employs TRBV7-9 and TRBJ2-4; no firm D call. V dropped 5 bases and J dropped 0 bases, with 17 bases sitting between them. The CDR3 loop spans 17 amino acids. Germline values: CDR1 SEHNR, CDR2 FQNEAQ (reference sequence). This CDR3 reads CASSPPGLNLAKNIQYF. The CDR3 DNA sequence: TGTGCCAGCAGCCCGCCGGGCCTTAATCTAGCCAAAAACATTCAGTACTTC. The complete variable domain, with remaining parts taken from reference TRBV7-9 and TRBJ2-4, reads DTGVSQNPRHKITKRGQNVTFRCDPISEHNRLYWYRQTLGQGPEFLTYFQNEAQLEKSRLLSDRFSAERPKGSFSTLEIQRTEQGDSAMYLCASSPPGLNLAKNIQYFGAGTRLSVL.

The DNA of the CDR3 is TGTGCCAGCAGACCTACAGGGACCGGGGAGCTGTTTTTT. This codes for CASRPTGTGELFF. J is TRBJ2-2 and V is TRBV7-2; D is possibly TRBD1 (6 bases). Germline-derived CDR1 and CDR2 are SGHTA and FQGNSA. V was pared by 6 bases and J by 5 bases, with 10 bases between. This CDR3 spans 13 amino acids.

This clonotype was detected a few times. The chain couples TRBV23-1 to TRBJ1-6; D might be TRBD1 (5 bases). TRBV23-1 is marked as an open reading frame, function uncertain. The CDR3 length is 17 residues. V gave up 7 bases and J gave up 0 bases, with 16 bases separating them. CDR3 sequence: CASIGRQSNSYNSPLHF. As DNA, the CDR3 is TGCGCCAGCATTGGGAGACAGAGTAACTCCTATAATTCACCCCTCCACTTT.